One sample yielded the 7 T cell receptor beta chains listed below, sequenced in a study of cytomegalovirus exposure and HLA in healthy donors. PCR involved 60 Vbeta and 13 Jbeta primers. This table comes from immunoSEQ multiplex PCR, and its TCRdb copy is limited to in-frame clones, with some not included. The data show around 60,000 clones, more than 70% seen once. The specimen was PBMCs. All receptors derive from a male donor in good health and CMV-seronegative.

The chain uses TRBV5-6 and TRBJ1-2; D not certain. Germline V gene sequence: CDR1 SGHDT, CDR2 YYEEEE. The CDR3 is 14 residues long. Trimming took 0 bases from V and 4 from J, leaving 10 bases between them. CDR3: CASSLEDTIYGYTF. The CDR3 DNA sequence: TGTGCCAGCAGCTTGGAAGACACGATCTATGGCTACACCTTC.

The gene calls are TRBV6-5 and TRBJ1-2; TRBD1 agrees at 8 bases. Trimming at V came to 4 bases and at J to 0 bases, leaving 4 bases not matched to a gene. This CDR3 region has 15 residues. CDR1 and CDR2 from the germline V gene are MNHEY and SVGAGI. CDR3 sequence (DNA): TGTGCCAGCAGTTCCCCAGGGGGCACTAACTATGGCTACACCTTC. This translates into CASSSPGGTNYGYTF.

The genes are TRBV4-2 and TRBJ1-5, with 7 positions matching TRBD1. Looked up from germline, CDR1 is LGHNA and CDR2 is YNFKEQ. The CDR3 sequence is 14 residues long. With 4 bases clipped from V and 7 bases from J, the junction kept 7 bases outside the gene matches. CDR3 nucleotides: TGTGCCAGCAGCCCCGACAGGGTACGGCAGCCCCAGCATTTT. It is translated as CASSPDRVRQPQHF.

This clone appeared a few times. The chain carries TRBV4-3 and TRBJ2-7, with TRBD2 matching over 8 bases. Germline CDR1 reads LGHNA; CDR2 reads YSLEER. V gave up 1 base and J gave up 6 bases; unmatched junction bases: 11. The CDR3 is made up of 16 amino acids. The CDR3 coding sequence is TGCGCCAGCAGCCAAGGGCTAGCGGGTTTGATGTGCGAGCAGTACTTC. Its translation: CASSQGLAGLMCEQYF.

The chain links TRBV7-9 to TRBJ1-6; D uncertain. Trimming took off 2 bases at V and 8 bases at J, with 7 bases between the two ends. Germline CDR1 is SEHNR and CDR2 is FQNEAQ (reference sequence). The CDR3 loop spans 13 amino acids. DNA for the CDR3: TGTGCCAGCAGCTTATATGCGGATTCACCCCTCCACTTT. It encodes CASSLYADSPLHF. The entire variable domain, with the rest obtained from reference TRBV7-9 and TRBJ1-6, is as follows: DTGVSQNPRHKITKRGQNVTFRCDPISEHNRLYWYRQTLGQGPEFLTYFQNEAQLEKSRLLSDRFSAERPKGSFSTLEIQRTEQGDSAMYLCASSLYADSPLHFGNGTRLTVT.

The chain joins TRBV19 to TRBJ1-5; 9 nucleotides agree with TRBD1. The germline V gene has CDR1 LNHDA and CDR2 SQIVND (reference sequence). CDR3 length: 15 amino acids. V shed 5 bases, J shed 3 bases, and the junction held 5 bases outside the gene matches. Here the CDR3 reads CASSLQGAPNQPQHF. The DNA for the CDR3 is TGTGCCAGTAGTTTACAGGGGGCACCCAATCAGCCCCAGCATTTT. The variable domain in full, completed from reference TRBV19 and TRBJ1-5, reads DGGITQSPKYLFRKEGQNVTLSCEQNLNHDAMYWYRQDPGQGLRLIYYSQIVNDFQKGDIAEGYSVSREKKESFPLTVTSAQKNPTAFYLCASSLQGAPNQPQHFGDGTRLSIL.

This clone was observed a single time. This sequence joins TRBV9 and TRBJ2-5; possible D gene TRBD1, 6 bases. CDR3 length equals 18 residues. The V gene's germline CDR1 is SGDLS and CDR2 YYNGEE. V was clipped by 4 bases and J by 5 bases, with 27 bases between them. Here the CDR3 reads CASSPLVGASRGGETQYF. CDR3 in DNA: TGTGCCAGCAGCCCACTCGTGGGGGCTAGCAGGGGTGGGGAGACCCAGTACTTC.